The following is a T cell receptor beta chain sequence with its context. Its antigen remains unidentified. Amplification used 60 Vbeta primers and 13 Jbeta primers. Repertoires were generated with immunoSEQ multiplex PCR, while TCRdb's copy carries only in-frame clones and drops some. The table lists roughly 100,000 clones, more than 65% of them singletons. Germline values: CDR1 SGHTA, CDR2 FQGNSA. Trimming pared 3 bases from V and 5 bases from J, leaving 8 bases between. CDR3 length: 13 amino acids. The donors (healthy individuals) were bone marrow donors. These data are taken from a study of cytomegalovirus exposure and HLA in healthy donors. Study at large: In an earlier analysis, 90 million to 130 million unique TCR beta sequences were found from some 200 million T cells. Study-level findings and limits: Being productive about 87% or about 30% of the time was typical of most TCR beta V segments in an earlier analysis. Certain sequence variants were highly shared and formed a cluster, and this cluster was likely a sequencing artifact.

The chain couples TRBV7-2 to TRBJ2-1; D is undetermined. This TCR derives from a man aged 35 to 55 in good health and CMV-seropositive. Source material: PBMCs. CDR3 residues: CASSFNSNNEQFF. The CDR3, as DNA: TGTGCCAGCAGCTTTAATAGCAACAATGAGCAGTTCTTC.